The 8 T cell receptor beta chains presented below share a single source sample, sequenced in a study of monozygotic twins with inflammatory bowel disease. TCRdb re-called the 5' RACE reads; every CDR3 protein appears as one record, without DNA. The table for this sample gives some 450,000 distinct CDR3 sequences. Input material: blood. These receptors were taken from a human donor with ulcerative colitis or Crohn's disease, or a healthy co-twin of an affected twin (not recorded which).

The V and J genes are TRBV20-1 and TRBJ2-1; the D call of TRBD1 rests on TCRdb alone, since no DNA is present to check it. This CDR3 comprises 16 residues. CDR1 DFQATT and CDR2 SNEGSKA come from the germline V gene (reference sequence). The CDR3 loop is CSARGGQTRVLNEQFF.

The chain recombines TRBV4-1 with TRBJ2-2. The CDR3 sequence is 15 residues long. CDR1 and CDR2 from the germline V gene are MGHRA and YSYEKL. The CDR3: CASSQDLTSPGELFF.

The chain is built from TRBV6-2 or TRBV6-3 and TRBJ1-5. Germline V gene lookup returns CDR1 MNHEY and CDR2 SVGEGT. The CDR3 is 14 amino acids. The CDR3 region is CASSYRTSNQPQHF.

The chain combines TRBV7-2 with TRBJ1-1. CDR3 size: 16 residues. Germline CDR1 is SGHTA and CDR2 is FQGNSA. The CDR3 region is CASSLEVTKLNTEAFF.

V and J are TRBV2 and TRBJ2-7; TCRdb names TRBD2, which stays unverified in the absence of DNA. The CDR3 spans 14 residues. The germline gives CDR1 SNHLY, CDR2 FYNNEI. The CDR3 spells CARSEGLAGVEQYF.

V and J are TRBV28 and TRBJ1-1; TCRdb picks TRBD1, but there is no DNA to check that call. CDR3 length equals 13 residues. CDR1 is MDHEN and CDR2 is SYDVKM in the germline V gene. This CDR3 is CASIPQGNTEAFF. Full variable domain (outside the CDR3, taken from reference TRBV28 and TRBJ1-1): DVKVTQSSRYLVKRTGEKVFLECVQDMDHENMFWYRQDPGLGLRLIYFSYDVKMKEKGDIPEGYSVSREKKERFSLILESASTNQTSMYLCASIPQGNTEAFFGQGTRLTVV.

The CDR3 loop reads CASSPTVPWDLQETQYF. The chain uses TRBV19 and TRBJ2-5; the TCRdb call, TRBD1, lacks DNA for checking. From germline, CDR1 is LNHDA and CDR2 SQIVND (reference sequence). The CDR3 length is 17 residues.

This chain connects TRBV18 to TRBJ2-7; the TCRdb call, TRBD1, lacks DNA for checking. Germline CDR1 and CDR2: KGHSH and LQKENI. The CDR3 runs to 15 residues. This CDR3 reads CASSPPIPGADEQYF.